The clone carrying this T cell receptor (beta chain) was counted only a few times. What it binds is not known. TCR beta libraries were built from RNA through three nested multiplex PCR rounds using modified ARM-PCR. No unique molecular identifiers were described for these TCRB libraries. Each CDR3 protein gets one entry after TCRdb re-called the multiplex PCR reads with MiXCR. The profile shows about 16,000 distinct CDR3 sequences, roughly 73% of them singletons. The data were taken from a study of tumor-infiltrating lymphocytes in glioblastoma multiforme. Study findings and constraints: Unequal TCR RNA per T cell might skew measured clone sizes. Only one glioblastoma patient had TCR and mutation analysis. Functional subtype sorting of these T cells was not performed.

The sequencing input was brain tumor tissue. The sequence derives from a male donor with glioblastoma.

The CDR3 loop is CSVNRGWQDTEAFF. The CDR3 DNA reads TGCAGTGTCAACAGGGGATGGCAGGACACTGAAGCTTTCTTT. The chain uses TRBV20-1 and TRBJ1-1, with 7 bases identical to TRBD1. The CDR3 runs 14 residues. Per germline, CDR1 DFQATT and CDR2 SNEGSKA (reference sequence). After removal of 7 bases from V and 3 bases from J, the junction contained 11 bases not matched to a gene.